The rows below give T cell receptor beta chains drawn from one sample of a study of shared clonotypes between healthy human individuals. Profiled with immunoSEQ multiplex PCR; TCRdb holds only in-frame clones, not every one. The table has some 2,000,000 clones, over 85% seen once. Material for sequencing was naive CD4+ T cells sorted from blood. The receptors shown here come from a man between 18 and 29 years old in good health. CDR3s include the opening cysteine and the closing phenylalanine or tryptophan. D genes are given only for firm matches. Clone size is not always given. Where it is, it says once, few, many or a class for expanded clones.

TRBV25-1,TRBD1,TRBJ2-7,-,CASSEFRTGAYEQYF,TGTGCCAGCAGTGAATTCCGGACAGGGGCCTACGAGCAGTACTTC
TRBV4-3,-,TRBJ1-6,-,CASSPSRVGGGSPLHF,TGCGCCAGCAGCCCTTCGAGGGTCGGAGGAGGGTCACCCCTCCACTTT
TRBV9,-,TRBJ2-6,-,CASSVATPRGAGTGANVLTF,TGTGCCAGCAGCGTAGCTACGCCCCGAGGAGCAGGGACTGGGGCCAACGTCCTGACTTTC
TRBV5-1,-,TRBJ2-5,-,CASSLTVKETQYF,TGCGCCAGCAGCTTGACCGTAAAAGAGACCCAGTACTTC
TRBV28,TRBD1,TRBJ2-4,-,CASRGQVPAKNIQYF,TGTGCCAGCAGGGGACAGGTACCAGCCAAAAACATTCAGTACTTC
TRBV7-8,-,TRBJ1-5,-,CASSATWGGNQPQHF,TGTGCCAGCAGCGCTACCTGGGGGGGCAATCAGCCCCAGCATTTT
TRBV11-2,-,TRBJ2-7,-,CASSLPAKNYEQYF,TGTGCCAGCAGCTTACCCGCGAAGAACTACGAGCAGTACTTC
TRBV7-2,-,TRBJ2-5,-,CASSRTGSQETQYF,TGTGCCAGCAGCCGAACCGGCAGCCAAGAGACCCAGTACTTC
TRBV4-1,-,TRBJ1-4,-,CASSNVGPPEKLFF,TGCGCCAGCAGCAACGTGGGTCCTCCTGAAAAACTGTTTTTT
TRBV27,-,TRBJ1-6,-,CASRGGVNYNSPLHF,TGTGCCAGCAGGGGGGGTGTGAATTATAATTCACCCCTCCACTTT
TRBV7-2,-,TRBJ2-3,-,CASSLGGGRGTDTQYF,TGTGCCAGCAGCTTAGGAGGAGGCAGGGGCACAGATACGCAGTATTTT
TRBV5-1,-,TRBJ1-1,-,CASSLRLNTEAFF,TGCGCCAGCAGCTTGCGGTTGAACACTGAAGCTTTCTTT
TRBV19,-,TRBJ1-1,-,CASSIQGTMNTEAFF,TGTGCCAGTAGTATACAGGGGACCATGAACACTGAAGCTTTCTTT
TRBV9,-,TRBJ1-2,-,CASSAAGHYGYTF,TGTGCCAGCAGCGCCGCGGGCCACTATGGCTACACCTTC
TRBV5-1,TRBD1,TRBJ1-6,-,CASSLAPGTEYNSPLHF,TGCGCCAGCAGCTTGGCTCCCGGGACAGAATATAATTCACCCCTCCACTTT
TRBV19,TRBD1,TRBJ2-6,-,CASQPKATGVRWANVLTF,TGTGCCAGCCAACCTAAGGCGACAGGGGTTCGCTGGGCCAACGTCCTGACTTTC
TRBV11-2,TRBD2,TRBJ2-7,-,CASSTWGLVTNEQYF,TGTGCCAGCAGCACCTGGGGACTAGTAACTAACGAGCAGTACTTC
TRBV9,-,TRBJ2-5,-,CASSVDLRKTQYF,TGTGCCAGCAGCGTAGATCTCAGGAAGACCCAGTACTTC
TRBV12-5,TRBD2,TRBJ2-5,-,CASGSPSGTLGGETQYF,TGTGCTAGTGGTTCCCCTTCCGGGACCCTGGGAGGGGAGACCCAGTACTTC
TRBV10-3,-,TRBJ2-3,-,CAISDRDRTDTQYF,TGTGCCATCAGTGACCGGGACCGCACAGATACGCAGTATTTT
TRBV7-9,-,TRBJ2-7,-,CASSLEGPGAYEQYF,TGTGCCAGCAGCTTAGAAGGGCCCGGGGCTTACGAGCAGTACTTC
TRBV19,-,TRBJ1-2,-,CASSHWEGQSGYTF,TGTGCCAGTAGTCACTGGGAAGGGCAGAGCGGCTACACCTTC
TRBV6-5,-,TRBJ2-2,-,CASRPGRNTGELFF,TGTGCCAGCAGGCCAGGGAGAAACACCGGGGAGCTGTTTTTT
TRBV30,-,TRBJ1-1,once,CAGIRVTNTEAFF,TGTGCCGGCATCAGGGTGACGAACACTGAAGCTTTCTTT
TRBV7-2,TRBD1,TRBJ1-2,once,CASSPMGQPYGYTF,TGTGCCAGCAGCCCTATGGGACAGCCCTATGGCTACACCTTC
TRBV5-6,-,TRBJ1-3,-,CASSIRPGAGNTIYF,TGTGCCAGCAGCATCCGACCAGGGGCTGGAAACACCATATATTTT
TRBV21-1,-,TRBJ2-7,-,CATQAFSYEQYF,TGTGCCACCCAGGCCTTCTCCTACGAGCAGTACTTC
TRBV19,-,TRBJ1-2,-,CASRTGSYGYTF,TGTGCCAGTCGCACAGGGAGCTATGGCTACACCTTC
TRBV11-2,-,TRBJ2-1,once,CASREERRYYNEQFF,TGTGCCAGCAGGGAAGAGCGGAGGTACTACAATGAGCAGTTCTTC
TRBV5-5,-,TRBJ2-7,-,CASSAGTYGSYEQYF,TGTGCCAGCAGCGCCGGGACATATGGCTCCTACGAGCAGTACTTC
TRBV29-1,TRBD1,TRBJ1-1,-,CSEVRTGNTEAFF,TGCAGCGAGGTCCGGACAGGGAACACTGAAGCTTTCTTT
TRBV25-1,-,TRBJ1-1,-,CASSETGILNTEAFF,TGTGCCAGCAGTGAAACAGGGATTCTGAACACTGAAGCTTTCTTT
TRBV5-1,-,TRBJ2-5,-,CASSSRTGQETQYF,TGCGCCAGCTCATCCCGCACAGGGCAAGAGACCCAGTACTTC
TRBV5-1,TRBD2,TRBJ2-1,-,CASSFSRSASGNYNEQFF,TGCGCCAGCAGCTTCTCCCGTTCGGCTAGCGGGAACTACAATGAGCAGTTCTTC
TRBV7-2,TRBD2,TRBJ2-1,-,CASSENGAGGTHEQFF,TGTGCCAGCAGCGAGAATGGAGCGGGAGGGACCCATGAGCAGTTCTTC
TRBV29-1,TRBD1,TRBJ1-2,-,CSVGQGTGGYTF,TGCAGCGTCGGACAGGGCACTGGAGGCTACACCTTC
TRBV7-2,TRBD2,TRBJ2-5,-,CASSPTPGLASWTQYF,TGTGCCAGCAGCCCTACACCGGGACTAGCGAGTTGGACCCAGTACTTC
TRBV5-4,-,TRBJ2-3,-,CASSLGRDTQYF,TGTGCCAGCAGCTTAGGGAGAGATACGCAGTATTTT
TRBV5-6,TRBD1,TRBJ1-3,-,CASSARDRGHFSGNTIYF,TGTGCCAGCAGCGCCCGGGACAGGGGCCACTTCTCTGGAAACACCATATATTTT
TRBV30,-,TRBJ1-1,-,CAWSALLWSATEAFF,TGTGCCTGGAGCGCGTTGCTTTGGAGCGCCACTGAAGCTTTCTTT
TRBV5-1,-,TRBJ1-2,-,CASSLAGRATVANYGYTF,TGCGCCAGCAGCTTGGCGGGCAGAGCCACCGTAGCTAACTATGGCTACACCTTC
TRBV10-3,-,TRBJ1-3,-,CATQANSGNTIYF,TGTGCTACACAGGCCAACTCTGGAAACACCATATATTTT
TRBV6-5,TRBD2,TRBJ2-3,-,CASRSTSGRPYF,TGTGCCAGCAGAAGTACTAGCGGGAGACCGTATTTT
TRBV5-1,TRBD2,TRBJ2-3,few,CASSRTSGNTDTQYF,TGCGCCAGCAGCCGGACTAGCGGAAACACAGATACGCAGTATTTT
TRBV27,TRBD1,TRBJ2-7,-,CASPQRDRSIYEQYF,TGTGCCAGCCCTCAACGGGACAGGTCCATCTACGAGCAGTACTTC
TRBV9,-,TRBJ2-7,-,CASSVATGGKGTEQYF,TGTGCCAGCAGCGTAGCTACCGGAGGAAAGGGCACCGAGCAGTACTTC
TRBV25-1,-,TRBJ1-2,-,CASSEYSGQGGGYTF,TGTGCCAGCAGTGAATACTCCGGGCAGGGAGGTGGCTACACCTTC
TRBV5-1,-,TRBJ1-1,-,CASSLSTRGNTEAFF,TGCGCCAGCAGCTTGTCAACTAGGGGGAACACTGAAGCTTTCTTT
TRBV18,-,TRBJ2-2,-,CASSQNGGSNTGELFF,TGTGCCAGCTCACAAAATGGGGGCTCGAACACCGGGGAGCTGTTTTTT
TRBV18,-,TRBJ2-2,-,CASSPVRVEAGELFF,TGTGCCAGCTCACCGGTCAGGGTCGAGGCAGGGGAGCTGTTTTTT
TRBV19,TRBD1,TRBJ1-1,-,CASRSGGRTEAFF,TGTGCCAGCCGTTCAGGGGGCAGGACTGAAGCTTTCTTT
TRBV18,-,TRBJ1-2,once,CASSPLPHYGYTF,TGTGCCAGCTCACCCCTCCCACACTATGGCTACACCTTC
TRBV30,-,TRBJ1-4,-,CAWGSLFGTTLFF,TGTGCCTGGGGTTCTCTATTTGGCACTACCTTGTTTTTT
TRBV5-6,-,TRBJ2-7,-,CASSTGLLHEQYF,TGTGCCAGCAGCACCGGACTACTCCACGAGCAGTACTTC
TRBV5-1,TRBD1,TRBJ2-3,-,CASSLDLGQGAGDTQYF,TGCGCCAGCAGCTTGGATCTGGGACAGGGGGCGGGAGATACGCAGTATTTT
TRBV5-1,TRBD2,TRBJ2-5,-,CASSLSGKETQYF,TGCGCCAGCAGCTTGAGCGGGAAAGAGACCCAGTACTTC
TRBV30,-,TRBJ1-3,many,CAWSVYLLGADTIYF,TGTGCCTGGAGCGTTTATCTTTTGGGCGCGGACACCATATATTTT
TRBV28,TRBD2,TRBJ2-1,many,CASSLAGGYDNEQFF,TGTGCCAGCAGCCTAGCGGGGGGGTATGACAATGAGCAGTTCTTC
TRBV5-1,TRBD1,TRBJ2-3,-,CASSLVGQGTTDTQYF,TGCGCCAGCAGCTTGGTGGGACAGGGCACGACAGATACGCAGTATTTT